This section outlines one T cell receptor beta chain sequence together with its context. Unmatched junction bases numbered 15, after V lost 1 base and J lost 5 bases. From germline, CDR1 is ENHRY and CDR2 SYGVKD. The CDR3 length is 19 residues. The data were produced by immunoSEQ multiplex PCR, yet TCRdb's version contains in-frame clones alone and is incomplete. The repertoire holds some 160,000 clones, with roughly nine tenths as singletons. This sample stems from a study of control samples from healthy donors and cancer patients. This receptor was obtained from a woman aged 25 to 45 in good health. Sequencing used blood. The chain carries TRBV10-3 and TRBJ2-2, with 8 positions matching TRBD1. This CDR3 reads CAISEWTGFPNKGTGELFF. CDR3 DNA sequence: TGTGCCATCAGTGAGTGGACAGGGTTCCCCAACAAAGGGACCGGGGAGCTGTTTTTT.